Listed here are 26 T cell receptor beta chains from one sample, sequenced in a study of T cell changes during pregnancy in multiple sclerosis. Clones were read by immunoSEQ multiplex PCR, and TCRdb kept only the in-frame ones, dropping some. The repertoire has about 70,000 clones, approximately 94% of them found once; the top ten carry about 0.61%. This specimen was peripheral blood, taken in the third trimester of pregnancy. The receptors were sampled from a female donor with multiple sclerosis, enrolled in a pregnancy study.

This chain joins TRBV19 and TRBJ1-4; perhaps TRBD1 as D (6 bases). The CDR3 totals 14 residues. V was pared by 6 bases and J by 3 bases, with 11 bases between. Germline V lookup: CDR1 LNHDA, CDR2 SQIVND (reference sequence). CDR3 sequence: CASRQTGSNEKLFF. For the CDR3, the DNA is TGTGCCAGTAGGCAGACAGGATCTAATGAAAAACTGTTTTTT. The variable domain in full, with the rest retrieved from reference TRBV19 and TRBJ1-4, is DGGITQSPKYLFRKEGQNVTLSCEQNLNHDAMYWYRQDPGQGLRLIYYSQIVNDFQKGDIAEGYSVSREKKESFPLTVTSAQKNPTAFYLCASRQTGSNEKLFFGSGTQLSVL.

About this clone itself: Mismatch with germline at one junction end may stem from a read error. CDR3 residues: CAISENIAGAKTIQYF. The CDR3 bases are TGTGCCATCAGTGAGAATATAGCGGGAGCAAAAACCATTCAGTACTTC. This chain uses TRBV10-3 with TRBJ2-4; 9 bases are shared with TRBD2. The CDR3 has 16 residues. CDR1 ENHRY and CDR2 SYGVKD come from the germline V gene.

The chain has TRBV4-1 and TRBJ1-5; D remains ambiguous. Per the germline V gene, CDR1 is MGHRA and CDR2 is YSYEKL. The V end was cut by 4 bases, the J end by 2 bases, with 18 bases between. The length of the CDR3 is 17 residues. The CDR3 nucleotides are TGCGCCAGCAGCCCCCCTGCGGGAAGCGATGGCAATCAGCCCCAGCATTTT. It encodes CASSPPAGSDGNQPQHF.

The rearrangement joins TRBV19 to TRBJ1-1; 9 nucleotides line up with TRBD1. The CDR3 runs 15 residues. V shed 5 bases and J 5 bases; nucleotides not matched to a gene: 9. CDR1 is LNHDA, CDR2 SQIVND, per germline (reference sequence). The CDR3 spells CASSLIQGARTEAFF. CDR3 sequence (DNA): TGTGCCAGTAGTCTAATACAGGGGGCTAGAACTGAAGCTTTCTTT.

CDR3 sequence reads: CASSQPAGGRGTDTQYF. Written as DNA, the CDR3 is TGTGCCAGCAGCCAACCAGCGGGGGGGCGTGGCACAGATACGCAGTATTTT. J is TRBJ2-3 and V is TRBV4-2, with TRBD2 identical over 10 bases. The germline gives CDR1 LGHNA, CDR2 YNFKEQ. This CDR3 contains 17 residues. V lost 2 bases, J lost 1 base, and 6 bases stayed unmatched.

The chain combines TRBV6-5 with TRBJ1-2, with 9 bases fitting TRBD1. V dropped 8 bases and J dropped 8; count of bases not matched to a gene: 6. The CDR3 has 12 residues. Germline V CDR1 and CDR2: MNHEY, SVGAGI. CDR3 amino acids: CASRTGVFGYTF. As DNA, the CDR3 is TGTGCCAGCCGGACAGGGGTTTTCGGCTACACCTTC.

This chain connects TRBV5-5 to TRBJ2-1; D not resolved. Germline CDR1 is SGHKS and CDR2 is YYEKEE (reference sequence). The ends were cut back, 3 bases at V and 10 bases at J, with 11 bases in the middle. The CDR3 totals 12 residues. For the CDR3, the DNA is TGTGCCAGCAGCTCAGACATCGGCGAGCAGTTCTTC. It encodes CASSSDIGEQFF.

The CDR3 DNA is TGTGCCAGCAGCGGGACAGAGTTATACGAGCAGTACTTC. Translation: CASSGTELYEQYF. The J gene is TRBJ2-7, the V gene TRBV5-4; TRBD1 agrees at 7 bases. CDR3 length equals 13 residues. The trim removed 4 bases at V and 4 bases at J, leaving 5 bases unmatched. CDR1 is SGHNT and CDR2 is YYREEE in the germline V gene (reference sequence).

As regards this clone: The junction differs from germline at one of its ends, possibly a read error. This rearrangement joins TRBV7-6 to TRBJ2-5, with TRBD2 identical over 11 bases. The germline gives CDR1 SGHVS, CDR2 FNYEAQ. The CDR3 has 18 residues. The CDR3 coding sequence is TGTGCCAGCAGTTTAGATACAGCCCTAGCGGGGGGAAAGAGGACCCAGTACTTC. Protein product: CASSLDTALAGGKRTQYF.

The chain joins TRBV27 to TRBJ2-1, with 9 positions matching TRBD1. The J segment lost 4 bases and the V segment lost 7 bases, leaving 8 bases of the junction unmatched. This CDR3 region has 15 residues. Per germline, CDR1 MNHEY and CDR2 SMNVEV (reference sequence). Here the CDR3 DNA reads TGTGCCAGCACCGTGGACAGGGGTTATTACAATGAGCAGTTCTTC. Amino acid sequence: CASTVDRGYYNEQFF.

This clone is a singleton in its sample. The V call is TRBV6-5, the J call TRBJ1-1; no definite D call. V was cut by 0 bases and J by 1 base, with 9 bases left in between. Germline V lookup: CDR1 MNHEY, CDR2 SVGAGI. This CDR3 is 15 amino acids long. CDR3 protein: CASSYSDTPNTEAFF. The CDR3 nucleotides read TGTGCCAGCAGTTACTCCGACACCCCGAACACTGAAGCTTTCTTT.

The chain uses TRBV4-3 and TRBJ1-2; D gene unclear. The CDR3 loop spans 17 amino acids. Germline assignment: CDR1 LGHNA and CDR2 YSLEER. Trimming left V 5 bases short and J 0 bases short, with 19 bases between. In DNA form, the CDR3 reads TGCGCCAGCAGCGTCGGCGGCAGATCGAGATCTAACTATGGCTACACCTTC. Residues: CASSVGGRSRSNYGYTF.

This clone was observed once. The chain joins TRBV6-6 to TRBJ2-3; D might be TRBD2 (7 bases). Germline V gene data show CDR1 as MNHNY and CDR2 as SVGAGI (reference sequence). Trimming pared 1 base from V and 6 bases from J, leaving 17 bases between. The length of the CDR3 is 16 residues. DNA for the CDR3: TGTGCCAGCAGTTACTACCGAGAGGGGGGGAGGGATACGCAGTATTTT. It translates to CASSYYREGGRDTQYF.

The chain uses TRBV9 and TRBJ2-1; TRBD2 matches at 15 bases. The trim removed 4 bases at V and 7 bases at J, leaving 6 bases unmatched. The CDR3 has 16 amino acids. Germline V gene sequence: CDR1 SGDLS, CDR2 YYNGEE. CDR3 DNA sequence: TGTGCCAGCAGCCAGACGGGACTAGCGGGGGGAAATGAGCAGTTCTTC. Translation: CASSQTGLAGGNEQFF.

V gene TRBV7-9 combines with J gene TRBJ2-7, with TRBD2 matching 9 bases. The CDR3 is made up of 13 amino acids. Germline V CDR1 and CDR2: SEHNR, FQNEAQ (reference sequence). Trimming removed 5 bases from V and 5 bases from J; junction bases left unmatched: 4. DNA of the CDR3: TGTGCCAGCAGCCGCGGGGGGGCAAACGAGCAGTACTTC. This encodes CASSRGGANEQYF.

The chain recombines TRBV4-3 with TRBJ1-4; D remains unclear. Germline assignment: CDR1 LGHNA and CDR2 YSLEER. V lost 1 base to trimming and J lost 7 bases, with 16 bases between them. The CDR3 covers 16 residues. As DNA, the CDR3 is TGCGCCAGCAGCCAAGCGCCGAGGAGGGTGGGTGAAAAACTGTTTTTT. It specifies CASSQAPRRVGEKLFF.

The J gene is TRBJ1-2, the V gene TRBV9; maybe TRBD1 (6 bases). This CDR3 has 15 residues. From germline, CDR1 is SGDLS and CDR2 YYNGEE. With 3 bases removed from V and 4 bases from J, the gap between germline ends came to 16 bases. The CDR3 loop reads CASSAATGLAYGYTF. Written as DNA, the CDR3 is TGTGCCAGCAGCGCCGCGACAGGTTTGGCCTATGGCTACACCTTC.

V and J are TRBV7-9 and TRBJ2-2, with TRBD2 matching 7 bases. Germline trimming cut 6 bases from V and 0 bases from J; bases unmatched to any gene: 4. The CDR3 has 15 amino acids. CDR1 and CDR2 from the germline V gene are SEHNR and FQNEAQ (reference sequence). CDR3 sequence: CASRSRGSNTGELFF. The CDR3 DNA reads TGTGCCAGCAGGTCGCGGGGGTCGAACACCGGGGAGCTGTTTTTT.

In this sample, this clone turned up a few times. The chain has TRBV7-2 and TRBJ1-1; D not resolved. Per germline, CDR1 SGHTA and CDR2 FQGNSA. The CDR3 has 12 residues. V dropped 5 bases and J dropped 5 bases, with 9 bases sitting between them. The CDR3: CASSRGGTEAFF. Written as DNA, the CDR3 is TGTGCCAGCAGCAGAGGAGGGACTGAAGCTTTCTTT.

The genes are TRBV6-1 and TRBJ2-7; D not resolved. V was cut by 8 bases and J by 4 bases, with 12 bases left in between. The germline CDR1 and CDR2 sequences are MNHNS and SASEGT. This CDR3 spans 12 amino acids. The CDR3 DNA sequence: TGTGCCAGCGTCATTACGAGGTACGAGCAGTACTTC. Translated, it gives CASVITRYEQYF.

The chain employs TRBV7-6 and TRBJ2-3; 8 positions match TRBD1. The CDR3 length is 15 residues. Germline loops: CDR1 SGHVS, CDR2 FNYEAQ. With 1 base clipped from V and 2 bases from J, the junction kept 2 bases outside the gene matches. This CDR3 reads CASSLGRGPTDTQYF. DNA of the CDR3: TGTGCCAGCAGCTTAGGCAGGGGGCCCACAGATACGCAGTATTTT.

The CDR3 DNA reads as TGTGCCAGCTCAAACTCTAACTATGGCTACACCTTC. Translated: CASSNSNYGYTF. This sequence joins TRBV18 and TRBJ1-2; no clear D gene. Germline CDR1 reads KGHSH; CDR2 reads LQKENI. This CDR3 spans 12 amino acids. With 5 bases removed from V and 0 bases from J, the gap between germline ends came to 4 bases. The full variable domain, in which reference TRBV18 and TRBJ1-2 provide the parts outside the CDR3, is NAGVMQNPRHLVRRRGQEARLRCSPMKGHSHVYWYRQLPEEGLKFMVYLQKENIIDESGMPKERFSAEFPKEGPSILRIQQVVRGDSAAYFCASSNSNYGYTFGSGTRLTVV.

CDR3 sequence: CAWSLSYEQYF. In DNA, the CDR3 is TGTGCCTGGAGTCTCTCCTACGAGCAGTACTTC. The rearrangement links TRBV30 to TRBJ2-7, with D uncertain. Germline assignment: CDR1 GTSNPN and CDR2 SVGIG (reference sequence). The CDR3 has 11 amino acids. The ends were cut back, 2 bases at V and 0 bases at J, with 2 bases in the middle.

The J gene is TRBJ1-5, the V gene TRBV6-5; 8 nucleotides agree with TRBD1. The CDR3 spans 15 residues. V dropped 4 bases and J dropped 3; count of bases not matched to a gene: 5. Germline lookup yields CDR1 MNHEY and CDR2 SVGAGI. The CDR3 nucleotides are TGTGCCAGCAGTTGGACAGGGAGCCCCAATCAGCCCCAGCATTTT. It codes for CASSWTGSPNQPQHF.

CDR3 nucleotide sequence: TGTGCCAGCAGTTACTCGAAGGCAGGGGGCGCGAATGGCTACACCTTC. It is translated as CASSYSKAGGANGYTF. The chain has TRBV6-5 and TRBJ1-2, with 8 positions matching TRBD1. The trim removed 0 bases at V and 6 bases at J, leaving 9 bases unmatched. Germline values: CDR1 MNHEY, CDR2 SVGAGI. This CDR3 spans 16 amino acids.

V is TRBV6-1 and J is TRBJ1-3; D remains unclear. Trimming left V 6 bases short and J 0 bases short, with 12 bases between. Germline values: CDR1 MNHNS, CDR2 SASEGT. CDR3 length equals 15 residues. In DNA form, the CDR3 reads TGTGCCAGCAGGAAAACATTCGACTCTGGAAACACCATATATTTT. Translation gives CASRKTFDSGNTIYF.